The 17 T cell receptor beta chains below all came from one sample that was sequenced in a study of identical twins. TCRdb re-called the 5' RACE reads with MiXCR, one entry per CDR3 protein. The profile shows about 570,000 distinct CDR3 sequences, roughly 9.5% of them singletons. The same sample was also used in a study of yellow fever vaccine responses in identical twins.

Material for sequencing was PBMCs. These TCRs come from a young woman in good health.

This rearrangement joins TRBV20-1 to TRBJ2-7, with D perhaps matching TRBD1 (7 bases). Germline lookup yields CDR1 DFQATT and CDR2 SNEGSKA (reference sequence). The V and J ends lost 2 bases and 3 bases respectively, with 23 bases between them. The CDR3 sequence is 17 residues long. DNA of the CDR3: TGCAGTGCTAGATTCGGGGGCGACAGGGCTATGGTCTACGAGCAGTACTTC. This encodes CSARFGGDRAMVYEQYF.

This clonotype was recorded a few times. The CDR3 here is CASSQDLASSYNEQFF. The CDR3 DNA reads as TGCGCCAGCAGCCAAGACCTAGCGAGCTCCTACAATGAGCAGTTCTTC. V gene TRBV4-3 combines with J gene TRBJ2-1; D is perhaps TRBD2 (6 bases). Germline loops: CDR1 LGHNA, CDR2 YSLEER. Between the trimmed V and J ends, which lost 0 bases and 0 bases, there was a span of 9 bases. This CDR3 is 16 amino acids long.

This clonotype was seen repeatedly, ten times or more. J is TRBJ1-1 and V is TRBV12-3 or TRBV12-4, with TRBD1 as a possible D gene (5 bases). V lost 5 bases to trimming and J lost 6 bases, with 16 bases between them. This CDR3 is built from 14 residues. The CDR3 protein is CASSNAVGGSEAFF. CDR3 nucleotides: TGTGCCAGCAGTAACGCAGTGGGGGGATCTGAAGCTTTCTTT.

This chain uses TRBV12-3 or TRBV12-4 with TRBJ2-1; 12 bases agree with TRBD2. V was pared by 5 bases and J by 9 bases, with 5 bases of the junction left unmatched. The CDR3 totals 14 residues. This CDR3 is CASSRLAGDLEQFF. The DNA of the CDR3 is TGTGCCAGCAGTCGACTAGCGGGAGATCTTGAGCAGTTCTTC.

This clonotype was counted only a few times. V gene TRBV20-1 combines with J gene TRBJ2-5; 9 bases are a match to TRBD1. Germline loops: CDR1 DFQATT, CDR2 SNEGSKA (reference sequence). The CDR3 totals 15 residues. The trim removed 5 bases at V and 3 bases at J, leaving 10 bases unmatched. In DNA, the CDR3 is TGCAGTGCTGAACAGGGGGCCCTAGGAAAAGAGACCCAGTACTTC. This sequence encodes CSAEQGALGKETQYF.

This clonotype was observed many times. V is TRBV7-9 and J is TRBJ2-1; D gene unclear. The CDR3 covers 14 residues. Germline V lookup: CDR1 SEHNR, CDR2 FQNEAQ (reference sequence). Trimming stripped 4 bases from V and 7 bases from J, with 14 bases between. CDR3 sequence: CASSYGGVLNEQFF. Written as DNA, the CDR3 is TGTGCCAGCAGCTACGGCGGCGTTCTGAATGAGCAGTTCTTC.

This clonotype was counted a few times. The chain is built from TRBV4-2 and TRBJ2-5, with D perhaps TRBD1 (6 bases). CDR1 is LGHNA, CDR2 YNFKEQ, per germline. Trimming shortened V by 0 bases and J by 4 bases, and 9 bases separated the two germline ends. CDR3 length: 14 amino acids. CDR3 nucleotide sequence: TGTGCCAGCAGCCAAGACAGGGGCCCAGAGACCCAGTACTTC. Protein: CASSQDRGPETQYF.

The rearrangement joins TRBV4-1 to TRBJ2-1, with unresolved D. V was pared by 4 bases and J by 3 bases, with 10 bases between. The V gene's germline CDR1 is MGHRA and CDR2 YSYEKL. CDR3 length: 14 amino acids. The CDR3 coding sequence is TGCGCCAGCAGCCCCGGAGCCAGCTACAATGAGCAGTTCTTC. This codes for CASSPGASYNEQFF.

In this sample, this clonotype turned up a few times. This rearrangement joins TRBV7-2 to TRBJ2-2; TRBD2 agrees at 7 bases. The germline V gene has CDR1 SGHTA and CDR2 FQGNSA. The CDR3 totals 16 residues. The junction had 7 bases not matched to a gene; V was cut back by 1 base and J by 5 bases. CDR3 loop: CASSLGPGGSTGELFF. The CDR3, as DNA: TGTGCCAGCAGCTTAGGTCCGGGGGGTTCGACCGGGGAGCTGTTTTTT.

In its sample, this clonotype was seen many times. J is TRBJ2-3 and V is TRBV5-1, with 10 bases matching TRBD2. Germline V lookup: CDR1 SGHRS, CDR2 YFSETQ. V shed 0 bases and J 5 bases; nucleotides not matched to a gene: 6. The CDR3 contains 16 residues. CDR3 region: CASSLGLAGVQDTQYF. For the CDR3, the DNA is TGCGCCAGCAGCTTGGGGCTAGCGGGAGTGCAAGATACGCAGTATTTT.

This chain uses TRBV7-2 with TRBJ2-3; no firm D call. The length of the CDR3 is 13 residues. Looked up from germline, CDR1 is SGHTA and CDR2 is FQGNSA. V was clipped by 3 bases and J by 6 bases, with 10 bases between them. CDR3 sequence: CASSFGNEDTQYF. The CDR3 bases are TGTGCCAGCAGCTTCGGTAACGAGGATACGCAGTATTTT.

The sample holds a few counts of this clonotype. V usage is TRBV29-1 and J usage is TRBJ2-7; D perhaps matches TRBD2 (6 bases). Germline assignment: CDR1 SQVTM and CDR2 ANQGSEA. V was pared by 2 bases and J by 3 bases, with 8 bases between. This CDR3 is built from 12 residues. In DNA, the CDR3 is TGCAGCGTTGAAACGGGGGACTACGAGCAGTACTTC. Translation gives CSVETGDYEQYF.

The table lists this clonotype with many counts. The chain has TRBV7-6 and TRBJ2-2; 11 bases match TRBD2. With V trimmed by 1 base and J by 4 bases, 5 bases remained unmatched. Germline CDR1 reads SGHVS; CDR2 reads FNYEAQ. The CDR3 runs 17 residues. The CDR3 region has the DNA TGTGCCAGCAGCTTAGGATCGACTAGCGGGATCACCGGGGAGCTGTTTTTT. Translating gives CASSLGSTSGITGELFF.

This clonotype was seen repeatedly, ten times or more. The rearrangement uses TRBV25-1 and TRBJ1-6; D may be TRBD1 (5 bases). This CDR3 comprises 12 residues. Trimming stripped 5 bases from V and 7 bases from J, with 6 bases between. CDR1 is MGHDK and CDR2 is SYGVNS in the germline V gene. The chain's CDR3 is CASSPGNSPLHF. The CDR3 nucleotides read TGTGCCAGCAGTCCAGGGAATTCACCCCTCCACTTT.

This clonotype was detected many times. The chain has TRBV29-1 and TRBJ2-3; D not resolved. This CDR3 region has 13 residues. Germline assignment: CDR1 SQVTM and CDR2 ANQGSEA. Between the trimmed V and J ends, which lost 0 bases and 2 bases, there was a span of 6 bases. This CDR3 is CSVEDQNTDTQYF. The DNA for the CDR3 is TGCAGCGTTGAAGATCAGAACACAGATACGCAGTATTTT.

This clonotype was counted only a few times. The CDR3 loop is CSAGSSSYEQYF. CDR3 bases: TGCAGCGCTGGGTCAAGCTCCTACGAGCAGTACTTC. This chain links TRBV29-1 with TRBJ2-7; no firm D call. The germline gives CDR1 SQVTM, CDR2 ANQGSEA. This CDR3 is built from 12 residues. V lost 7 bases to trimming and J lost 0 bases, with 10 bases between them.

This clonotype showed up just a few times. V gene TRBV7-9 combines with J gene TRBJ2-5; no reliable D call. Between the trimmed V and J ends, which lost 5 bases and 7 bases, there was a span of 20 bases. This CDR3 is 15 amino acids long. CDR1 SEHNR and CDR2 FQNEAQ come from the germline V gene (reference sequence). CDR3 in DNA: TGTGCCAGCAGCCCCCAGGTCGGTCAAAGAGGGACCCAGTACTTC. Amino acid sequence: CASSPQVGQRGTQYF. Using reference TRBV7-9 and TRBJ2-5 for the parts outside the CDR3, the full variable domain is DTGVSQNPRHKITKRGQNVTFRCDPISEHNRLYWYRQTLGQGPEFLTYFQNEAQLEKSRLLSDRFSAERPKGSFSTLEIQRTEQGDSAMYLCASSPQVGQRGTQYFGPGTRLLVL.